These T cell receptor beta chains were read from a single sample in a study of blood T cell repertoires in COVID-19. The protocol was immunoSEQ multiplex PCR, while the TCRdb copy is restricted to in-frame clones and leaves out a portion. This table has about 86,000 clones, over 80% appearing once. Material for sequencing was peripheral blood. These receptors were collected from a woman over 75 with active or convalescent COVID-19. Both conserved end residues are part of each CDR3. The D gene is left open where the match is weak. Some rows have no size entry. The others give once, few or many, or a class for an expanded clone.

CDR3nt: TGTGCCAGCAGTGAATCCCCGGGAGTAGAGTTCAATGAGCAGTTCTTC; CDR3aa: CASSESPGVEFNEQFF; j_gene: TRBJ2-1; abundance: .; v_gene: TRBV6-1; d_gene: .
CDR3nt: TGCGCCAGCAGTACTGGCGGGGGGGAATCATATACGCAGTATTTT; CDR3aa: CASSTGGGESYTQYF; j_gene: TRBJ2-3; abundance: .; v_gene: TRBV4-1; d_gene: TRBD2
CDR3nt: TGTGCCAGTAGTGCGCGGGGGCTCCGCACAGATACGCAGTATTTT; CDR3aa: CASSARGLRTDTQYF; j_gene: TRBJ2-3; abundance: .; v_gene: TRBV19; d_gene: .
CDR3nt: TGTGCCAGTAACAGGGCGGACACTGAAGCTTTCTTT; CDR3aa: CASNRADTEAFF; j_gene: TRBJ1-1; abundance: .; v_gene: TRBV11-3; d_gene: .
CDR3nt: TGTGCCTGGACTGCGTCAGGAAATTCACCCCTCCACTTT; CDR3aa: CAWTASGNSPLHF; j_gene: TRBJ1-6; abundance: .; v_gene: TRBV30; d_gene: .
CDR3nt: TGTGCCAGCAGTGACCAGGGTTGGTCAGATACGCAGTATTTT; CDR3aa: CASSDQGWSDTQYF; j_gene: TRBJ2-3; abundance: .; v_gene: TRBV6-4; d_gene: .
CDR3nt: TGTGCCAGCGTCCAAAGCCAACCCCCCTACGAGCAGTACTTC; CDR3aa: CASVQSQPPYEQYF; j_gene: TRBJ2-7; abundance: .; v_gene: TRBV5-4; d_gene: .
CDR3nt: TGTGCCAGCAGTGACCGACAGGGGGCGACCGGGGAGCTGTTTTTT; CDR3aa: CASSDRQGATGELFF; j_gene: TRBJ2-2; abundance: .; v_gene: TRBV11-3; d_gene: TRBD1
CDR3nt: TGTGCCAGTACCTCTCTGGAGGGAGGGAATCCCCTCGAAGCTTTCTTT; CDR3aa: CASTSLEGGNPLEAFF; j_gene: TRBJ1-1; abundance: .; v_gene: TRBV19; d_gene: .
CDR3nt: TGTGCCAGCAGCTCAGGGGGCTCTGCGGCTTATGGCTACACCTTC; CDR3aa: CASSSGGSAAYGYTF; j_gene: TRBJ1-2; abundance: .; v_gene: TRBV2; d_gene: TRBD1
CDR3nt: TGTGCCACCAGCAATGAACCGGGACAGGAGAGTCAGCCCCAGCATTTT; CDR3aa: CATSNEPGQESQPQHF; j_gene: TRBJ1-5; abundance: few; v_gene: TRBV15; d_gene: TRBD1
CDR3nt: TGTGCCACCAGCAGAGATAAATTAGGCGGGAGTCGGAATGAGCAGTTCTTC; CDR3aa: CATSRDKLGGSRNEQFF; j_gene: TRBJ2-1; abundance: .; v_gene: TRBV15; d_gene: TRBD2
CDR3nt: TGTGCCAGCAGCTTAGCGGAGCCTAACTATGGCTACACCTTC; CDR3aa: CASSLAEPNYGYTF; j_gene: TRBJ1-2; abundance: few; v_gene: TRBV7-2; d_gene: .
CDR3nt: TGCGCCAGCAGCTTGACAGGGGATGCGAATCAGCCCCAGCATTTT; CDR3aa: CASSLTGDANQPQHF; j_gene: TRBJ1-5; abundance: .; v_gene: TRBV5-1; d_gene: TRBD1
CDR3nt: TGTGCCAGCAGGTTAGGACAGGTAGCGTCCTATGGCTACACCTTC; CDR3aa: CASRLGQVASYGYTF; j_gene: TRBJ1-2; abundance: .; v_gene: TRBV28; d_gene: TRBD1
CDR3nt: TGTGCCAGCATCAAACTCCCTACGAGCACCGGGGAGCTGTTTTTT; CDR3aa: CASIKLPTSTGELFF; j_gene: TRBJ2-2; abundance: .; v_gene: TRBV7-9; d_gene: .
CDR3nt: TGTGCCAGCAGGTTAGCGGGAGGGCCTTACGAGCAGTACTTC; CDR3aa: CASRLAGGPYEQYF; j_gene: TRBJ2-7; abundance: .; v_gene: TRBV28; d_gene: TRBD2
CDR3nt: TGTGCCAGCAGCCGTCTCCTTAACACTGAAGCTTTCTTT; CDR3aa: CASSRLLNTEAFF; j_gene: TRBJ1-1; abundance: .; v_gene: TRBV7-6; d_gene: .
CDR3nt: TGCGCCAGCAGCGGGGGACAGAACTATGGCTACACCTTC; CDR3aa: CASSGGQNYGYTF; j_gene: TRBJ1-2; abundance: .; v_gene: TRBV5-1; d_gene: TRBD1
CDR3nt: TGTGCCAGCAGCGTATCGGGGGAAGGTAGAAACACCATATATTTT; CDR3aa: CASSVSGEGRNTIYF; j_gene: TRBJ1-3; abundance: once; v_gene: TRBV9; d_gene: .
CDR3nt: TGTGCCAGCTCCGCGGGAGGGCCGGGAGATACGCAGTATTTT; CDR3aa: CASSAGGPGDTQYF; j_gene: TRBJ2-3; abundance: .; v_gene: TRBV6-5; d_gene: TRBD2
CDR3nt: TGTGCCAGCAGCTCGCAGGGGAGAACCTACAATGAGCAGTTCTTC; CDR3aa: CASSSQGRTYNEQFF; j_gene: TRBJ2-1; abundance: .; v_gene: TRBV5-4; d_gene: .
CDR3nt: TGCAGCGTTGAAGAGGGACAGGGGGCATGGAATGAGCAGTTCTTC; CDR3aa: CSVEEGQGAWNEQFF; j_gene: TRBJ2-1; abundance: .; v_gene: TRBV29-1; d_gene: TRBD1
CDR3nt: TGTGCCAGCAGTCCCGCCAGGGCCACCGGGGAGCTGTTTTTT; CDR3aa: CASSPARATGELFF; j_gene: TRBJ2-2; abundance: once; v_gene: TRBV6-2/TRBV6-3; d_gene: .
CDR3nt: TGTGCCAGCAGCCACCGACTAGCGGGAGAGGGCAACGAGCAGTACTTC; CDR3aa: CASSHRLAGEGNEQYF; j_gene: TRBJ2-7; abundance: .; v_gene: TRBV4-2; d_gene: TRBD2
CDR3nt: TGTGCGAACGGACAGGGTGGTTCTTACGAGCAGTACTTC; CDR3aa: CANGQGGSYEQYF; j_gene: TRBJ2-7; abundance: .; v_gene: TRBV10-3; d_gene: TRBD1
CDR3nt: TGTGCCAGCAGCGTGACAGCCTACGAGCAGTACTTC; CDR3aa: CASSVTAYEQYF; j_gene: TRBJ2-7; abundance: .; v_gene: TRBV11-3; d_gene: .
CDR3nt: TGTGCCAGCAGCGTAGGGCCGGGGAATAGCCATCAGCCCCAGCATTTT; CDR3aa: CASSVGPGNSHQPQHF; j_gene: TRBJ1-5; abundance: .; v_gene: TRBV9; d_gene: .
CDR3nt: TGTGCCAGCAGTCCCCCGTATAGCACAGATACGCAGTATTTT; CDR3aa: CASSPPYSTDTQYF; j_gene: TRBJ2-3; abundance: .; v_gene: TRBV11-2; d_gene: .
CDR3nt: TGTGCCAGCAGCTTAGATCGAGGGGGAAACACCATATATTTT; CDR3aa: CASSLDRGGNTIYF; j_gene: TRBJ1-3; abundance: .; v_gene: TRBV11-2; d_gene: .
CDR3nt: TGTGCCAGCAGTTGGACACAGTATAGCAATCAGCCCCAGCATTTT; CDR3aa: CASSWTQYSNQPQHF; j_gene: TRBJ1-5; abundance: .; v_gene: TRBV6-2/TRBV6-3; d_gene: .
CDR3nt: TGTGCCAGCAGTGAAGGGCGGAGAGGCTACACCTTC; CDR3aa: CASSEGRRGYTF; j_gene: TRBJ1-2; abundance: few; v_gene: TRBV2; d_gene: .
CDR3nt: TGTGCCAGCAGTGAACAGGGGGGACGTAGCAATCAGCCCCAGCATTTT; CDR3aa: CASSEQGGRSNQPQHF; j_gene: TRBJ1-5; abundance: many; v_gene: TRBV2; d_gene: TRBD1
CDR3nt: TGCAGCGCAGCTTCCGGGACAATCGGAAACACCATATATTTT; CDR3aa: CSAASGTIGNTIYF; j_gene: TRBJ1-3; abundance: few; v_gene: TRBV29-1; d_gene: .
CDR3nt: TGCGCCAGCAGCCAAGGGGCCTCAACTAATGAAAAACTGTTTTTT; CDR3aa: CASSQGASTNEKLFF; j_gene: TRBJ1-4; abundance: .; v_gene: TRBV4-1; d_gene: .
CDR3nt: TGTGCCAGCAGCTTACAGGGGAGGGGTACAAACTATGGCTACACCTTC; CDR3aa: CASSLQGRGTNYGYTF; j_gene: TRBJ1-2; abundance: .; v_gene: TRBV7-2; d_gene: .
CDR3nt: TGCGCCAGCAGCCTTCCGACAGGGGGGCTCTATGGCTACACCTTC; CDR3aa: CASSLPTGGLYGYTF; j_gene: TRBJ1-2; abundance: .; v_gene: TRBV4-1; d_gene: TRBD1
CDR3nt: TGTGCCAGCTCACTAGAACAGGGCTTAAACTATGGCTACACCTTC; CDR3aa: CASSLEQGLNYGYTF; j_gene: TRBJ1-2; abundance: once; v_gene: TRBV18; d_gene: .
CDR3nt: TGTGCCAGCAGTTATTCGGGGGTGAACACTGAAGCTTTCTTT; CDR3aa: CASSYSGVNTEAFF; j_gene: TRBJ1-1; abundance: .; v_gene: TRBV6-5; d_gene: .
CDR3nt: TGTGCCATCAGTGATGGTCCCGGACAGCGCATATACACCTTC; CDR3aa: CAISDGPGQRIYTF; j_gene: TRBJ1-2; abundance: .; v_gene: TRBV10-3; d_gene: .
CDR3nt: TGTGCCAGCAGCTTCTCAGGCGCAACTAATGAAAAACTGTTTTTT; CDR3aa: CASSFSGATNEKLFF; j_gene: TRBJ1-4; abundance: .; v_gene: TRBV9; d_gene: .
CDR3nt: TGCGCCAGCAGCCAAGATCGGTTAGCCCAGCCCCAGCATTTT; CDR3aa: CASSQDRLAQPQHF; j_gene: TRBJ1-5; abundance: .; v_gene: TRBV4-3; d_gene: .
CDR3nt: TGTGCCAGCAGTTATAGACAGGGCCTTCCATACGAGCAGTACTTC; CDR3aa: CASSYRQGLPYEQYF; j_gene: TRBJ2-7; abundance: .; v_gene: TRBV6-5; d_gene: TRBD1
CDR3nt: TGTGCCAGCAGCCAAAGCGGGGGGAGCTCCTACGAGCAGTACTTC; CDR3aa: CASSQSGGSSYEQYF; j_gene: TRBJ2-7; abundance: .; v_gene: TRBV3-1/TRBV3-2; d_gene: TRBD2
CDR3nt: TGTGCCAGCAGTGGCAACCGGATAGCGGGAGGGATGGATACGCAGTATTTT; CDR3aa: CASSGNRIAGGMDTQYF; j_gene: TRBJ2-3; abundance: .; v_gene: TRBV6-1; d_gene: TRBD2
CDR3nt: TGTGCCAGCAGCCAAGATTTGGCAGGCGCTACCCCTAATGAAAAACTGTTTTTT; CDR3aa: CASSQDLAGATPNEKLFF; j_gene: TRBJ1-4; abundance: .; v_gene: TRBV3-1/TRBV3-2; d_gene: .
CDR3nt: TGTGCCAGCAGCTCGGGACTAGCGGGGGGTGCAGATACGCAGTATTTT; CDR3aa: CASSSGLAGGADTQYF; j_gene: TRBJ2-3; abundance: .; v_gene: TRBV3-1/TRBV3-2; d_gene: TRBD2
CDR3nt: TGTGCCATCAGACCCGTGTGGGGACAAGACACTGAAGCTTTCTTT; CDR3aa: CAIRPVWGQDTEAFF; j_gene: TRBJ1-1; abundance: .; v_gene: TRBV10-3; d_gene: .
CDR3nt: TGTGCCTGGAGCCGACAGGGTTCGAGCACAGATACGCAGTATTTT; CDR3aa: CAWSRQGSSTDTQYF; j_gene: TRBJ2-3; abundance: .; v_gene: TRBV30; d_gene: TRBD1
CDR3nt: TGTGCCAGCAGCCAAGGGACAACGGTGCCTGAAGCTTTCTTT; CDR3aa: CASSQGTTVPEAFF; j_gene: TRBJ1-1; abundance: .; v_gene: TRBV9; d_gene: .
CDR3nt: TGTGCCAGCAGCGAGGGGCGCAGGTCTCCCGGGGAGCTGTTTTTT; CDR3aa: CASSEGRRSPGELFF; j_gene: TRBJ2-2; abundance: .; v_gene: TRBV9; d_gene: .
CDR3nt: TGTGCCATCAACTCAGGTACCGGGGAGCTGTTTTTT; CDR3aa: CAINSGTGELFF; j_gene: TRBJ2-2; abundance: .; v_gene: TRBV10-3; d_gene: .
CDR3nt: TGTGCCACGGGACAGGGGTGGGCACCCCTCCACTTT; CDR3aa: CATGQGWAPLHF; j_gene: TRBJ1-6; abundance: .; v_gene: TRBV19; d_gene: TRBD1
CDR3nt: TGTGCCAGCAGTCCGCTGCGTGAGGAGACCCAGTACTTC; CDR3aa: CASSPLREETQYF; j_gene: TRBJ2-5; abundance: .; v_gene: TRBV6-5; d_gene: .
CDR3nt: TGTGCCAGCAGTGGGACAGGGGGTGTAGGGGAAAAACTGTTTTTT; CDR3aa: CASSGTGGVGEKLFF; j_gene: TRBJ1-4; abundance: .; v_gene: TRBV2; d_gene: TRBD1
CDR3nt: TGTGCCACCAGTGATTTGCCCATTGCGGGTACACCCGGGGAGCTGTTTTTT; CDR3aa: CATSDLPIAGTPGELFF; j_gene: TRBJ2-2; abundance: .; v_gene: TRBV24-1; d_gene: .
CDR3nt: TGTGCCAGCAGCGTGGCGGGGGGGACAGGGGTAGCCGGGGAGCTGTTTTTT; CDR3aa: CASSVAGGTGVAGELFF; j_gene: TRBJ2-2; abundance: .; v_gene: TRBV9; d_gene: .
CDR3nt: TGTGCCACCAGCAGAGGACCCTTTTTTGGAGGCCTTCTGGGGAAACTGTTTTTT; CDR3aa: CATSRGPFFGGLLGKLFF; j_gene: TRBJ1-4; abundance: .; v_gene: TRBV15; d_gene: .
CDR3nt: TGTGCCAGCAGTAGCCTGACACTCGTTCCAAATAAAGCTTTCTTT; CDR3aa: CASSSLTLVPNKAFF; j_gene: TRBJ1-1; abundance: .; v_gene: TRBV28; d_gene: .